The 32 T cell receptor beta chains listed next were all sequenced from one sample in a study of CD8+CD57+ T cells in acquired aplastic anemia. It was patients with CD8+CD57+ cell expansion by flow cytometry who were chosen for sequencing. CDR3 and TCR beta VDJ profiling relied on a genomic DNA template. From the reads, TCRdb called clonotypes with MiXCR, one entry per CDR3 protein. The sample yields 120,000 or so distinct CDR3 sequences, approximately 40% seen once. Sequences were obtained from sorted CD4+, CD8+, or CD8+CD57+ T cells (not recorded which) from PBMCs. These receptors were collected from a human donor with aplastic anemia.

The gene calls are TRBV28 and TRBJ1-1; 9 nucleotides line up with TRBD1. The CDR3 covers 14 residues. Germline CDR1 MDHEN, CDR2 SYDVKM. After removal of 7 bases from V and 7 bases from J, the junction contained 10 bases not matched to a gene. CDR3 nucleotides: TGTGCCAGCACCCTGTCCCGGGACAGGGTTGAAGCTTTCTTT. Translation: CASTLSRDRVEAFF.

This clonotype was seen at least ten times. The chain links TRBV12-3 or TRBV12-4 to TRBJ2-5, with D uncertain. V lost 0 bases and J lost 3, with 8 bases in between. This CDR3 spans 14 amino acids. CDR3 region: CASSLATNKETQYF. The CDR3 DNA follows: TGTGCCAGCAGTTTAGCCACCAATAAAGAGACCCAGTACTTC.

This clonotype has ten or more counts. This chain links TRBV7-9 with TRBJ1-1, with no clear D. The CDR3 runs to 13 residues. Trimming pared 1 base from V and 2 bases from J, leaving 5 bases between. Germline lookup yields CDR1 SEHNR and CDR2 FQNEAQ (reference sequence). CDR3 residues: CASSLGANTEAFF. CDR3 DNA: TGTGCCAGCAGCTTAGGGGCAAACACTGAAGCTTTCTTT.

This clonotype has a count of ten or more. This chain connects TRBV7-9 to TRBJ2-7; D assignment may be TRBD1 or TRBD2 (5 bases each). The V gene's germline CDR1 is SEHNR and CDR2 FQNEAQ (reference sequence). Trimming left V 5 bases short and J 2 bases short, with 19 bases between. CDR3 size: 16 residues. The CDR3 DNA is TGTGCCAGCAGCCCCCAAGTGGGGCTCGGGACCTACGAGCAGTACTTC. The encoded protein is CASSPQVGLGTYEQYF. Full variable domain (remainder filled in from reference TRBV7-9 and TRBJ2-7): DTGVSQNPRHKITKRGQNVTFRCDPISEHNRLYWYRQTLGQGPEFLTYFQNEAQLEKSRLLSDRFSAERPKGSFSTLEIQRTEQGDSAMYLCASSPQVGLGTYEQYFGPGTRLTVT.

This chain connects TRBV29-1 to TRBJ1-1; D is uncertain. The germline V and J ends were trimmed by 1 base and 2 bases, with 8 bases remaining between them. Germline V CDR1 and CDR2: SQVTM, ANQGSEA. This CDR3 region has 13 residues. CDR3 loop: CSVEVGRNTEAFF. CDR3 nucleotide sequence: TGCAGCGTTGAAGTAGGTAGAAACACTGAAGCTTTCTTT.

In this sample, this clonotype turned up a few times. V and J are TRBV5-1 and TRBJ1-6; 9 bases agree with TRBD1. After removal of 1 base from V and 10 bases from J, the junction contained 12 bases not matched to a gene. Germline V lookup: CDR1 SGHRS, CDR2 YFSETQ. The CDR3 is 17 residues long. For the CDR3, the DNA is TGCGCCAGCAGCTTGTACCCGGGACAGGGAGAAGGGTCACCCCTCCACTTT. This codes for CASSLYPGQGEGSPLHF.

In its sample, this clonotype was seen a few times. The chain uses TRBV11-2 and TRBJ2-3, with 16 bases aligning to TRBD2. Trimming at V came to 5 bases and at J to 5 bases, leaving 7 bases not matched to a gene. Germline V gives CDR1 SGHAT, CDR2 FQNNGV. The CDR3 spans 17 residues. CDR3: CASSRQGLAGGGDTQYF. CDR3 in DNA: TGTGCCAGCAGCCGCCAGGGACTAGCGGGGGGGGGAGATACGCAGTATTTT.

This clonotype occurred many times. The rearrangement joins TRBV5-1 to TRBJ1-1; the D is unclear. The CDR3 has 12 residues. The germline V gene has CDR1 SGHRS and CDR2 YFSETQ. With 4 bases removed from V and 7 bases from J, the gap between germline ends came to 11 bases. This CDR3 is CASSLDTHEAFF. Written as DNA, the CDR3 is TGCGCCAGCAGCCTAGACACTCATGAAGCTTTCTTT.

This clonotype occurred many times. The J gene is TRBJ2-7, the V gene TRBV4-3; D uncertain. Germline CDR1 reads LGHNA; CDR2 reads YSLEER. The CDR3 has 15 residues. V was pared by 1 base and J by 3 bases, with 13 bases between. CDR3 amino acids: CASSQGLSDGYEQYF. In DNA form, the CDR3 reads TGCGCCAGCAGCCAAGGTTTATCGGACGGCTACGAGCAGTACTTC.

On this clonotype: A much bigger clone sits one base away, suggesting this may be a read error. The chain uses TRBV20-1 and TRBJ2-1; 9 positions match TRBD2. Looked up from germline, CDR1 is DFQATT and CDR2 is SNEGSKA (reference sequence). This CDR3 has 13 residues. The CDR3 DNA is TGCAGTGCTCTTGCGGGGGGGCCGAATGAGCAGTCCTTC. This codes for CSALAGGPNEQSF.

This clonotype was observed a handful of times. The chain links TRBV28 to TRBJ1-5; tentative D call: TRBD1 (5 bases). The CDR3 runs 16 residues. With 6 bases removed from V and 5 bases from J, the gap between germline ends came to 20 bases. The V gene's germline CDR1 is MDHEN and CDR2 SYDVKM. The DNA for the CDR3 is TGTGCCAGCAGGCGTGAGGGGCCGGCCCGAGATCAGCCCCAGCATTTT. Amino acids: CASRREGPARDQPQHF.

This clonotype was recorded many times. V is TRBV4-2 and J is TRBJ2-5; 9 bases line up with TRBD1. This CDR3 has 17 residues. Germline V CDR1 and CDR2: LGHNA, YNFKEQ. The V gene end was trimmed by 1 base and the J gene end by 7 bases; junction bases not matched to a gene: 13. CDR3 in DNA: TGTGCCAGCAGCCAAGTAGGACAGGGGATCTCGGGTGTGACCCAGTACTTC. Protein product: CASSQVGQGISGVTQYF.

Within the sample, this clonotype is medium-sized. The genes are TRBV10-3 and TRBJ2-7; the D gene is possibly TRBD1 (6 bases). The CDR3 length is 14 residues. Germline assignment: CDR1 ENHRY and CDR2 SYGVKD. V was shortened by 4 bases and J by 5 bases, with 15 bases between the two germline ends. The CDR3 DNA sequence: TGTGCCATCAGTGGGGGGTCTACAGGGCACGAGCAGTACGTC. As protein: CAISGGSTGHEQYV.

This clonotype was detected many times. The gene calls are TRBV7-2 and TRBJ2-7; D not resolved. There are 15 residues in the CDR3. Looked up from germline, CDR1 is SGHTA and CDR2 is FQGNSA. Between the trimmed V and J ends, which lost 0 bases and 1 base, there was a span of 10 bases. The CDR3 DNA follows: TGTGCCAGCAGCTTAGCGCTTCTGACGTCCTACGAGCAGTACTTC. This codes for CASSLALLTSYEQYF.

Of note for this clonotype: Just one base apart from a much larger clone, this may be a read error. V and J are TRBV2 and TRBJ1-4; 7 positions match TRBD1. The CDR3 contains 15 residues. Per germline, CDR1 SNHLY and CDR2 FYNNEI. CDR3 nucleotide sequence: TGTGCCAGCAGTGAAGCGACAGGGAGACGTGAAGAACTGTTTTTT. It specifies CASSEATGRREELFF.

Many counts were recorded for this clonotype. The chain couples TRBV20-1 to TRBJ1-3; D unclear. The V end lost 6 bases, the J end lost 0 bases, and 15 bases lay between the germline ends. CDR1 and CDR2 (germline): DFQATT, SNEGSKA (reference sequence). The CDR3 extends over 15 amino acids. CDR3 bases: TGCAGTGCACACAGAGATCTTAGCTCTGGAAACACCATATATTTT. Protein sequence: CSAHRDLSSGNTIYF.

This clonotype was recorded at least ten times. The chain is built from TRBV27 and TRBJ2-5, with TRBD1 identical over 8 bases. The germline gives CDR1 MNHEY, CDR2 SMNVEV (reference sequence). V lost 5 bases to trimming and J lost 2 bases; unmatched junction nucleotides: 4. The CDR3 runs 14 residues. The CDR3 loop is CASSTRDRQETQYF. The DNA for the CDR3 is TGTGCCAGCAGTACCCGGGACAGGCAAGAGACCCAGTACTTC.

The chain joins TRBV4-1 to TRBJ1-1; no firm D call. CDR3 size: 16 residues. Germline CDR1 and CDR2: MGHRA and YSYEKL. Trimming stripped 1 base from V and 3 bases from J, with 15 bases between. This chain's CDR3 is CASSQGGGRRYTEAFF. CDR3 DNA: TGCGCCAGCAGCCAAGGGGGAGGGCGACGGTACACTGAAGCTTTCTTT.

The rearrangement links TRBV18 to TRBJ2-3, with 7 bases identical to TRBD2. Germline CDR1 and CDR2: KGHSH and LQKENI. This CDR3 is 18 amino acids long. V shed 0 bases and J 2 bases; nucleotides not matched to a gene: 11. CDR3 coding DNA: TGTGCCAGCTCACCACCGAATGGCGGGGGAGCCATCACAGATACGCAGTATTTT. It yields the protein CASSPPNGGGAITDTQYF.

This clonotype was detected only once. The rearrangement joins TRBV7-9 to TRBJ1-2; D not resolved. V lost 7 bases and J lost 0, with 12 bases in between. CDR3 size: 14 residues. Germline CDR1 reads SEHNR; CDR2 reads FQNEAQ (reference sequence). CDR3: CASKAPDSNYGYTF. CDR3 DNA: TGTGCCAGCAAGGCACCAGACTCTAACTATGGCTACACCTTC.

This clonotype was seen at least ten times. The CDR3 is CASSLAGLDSYEQYF. Written as DNA, the CDR3 is TGTGCCAGCAGCTTGGCGGGCCTGGACTCCTACGAGCAGTACTTC. This rearrangement joins TRBV5-4 to TRBJ2-7; D is unclear. Looked up from germline, CDR1 is SGHNT and CDR2 is YYREEE (reference sequence). The CDR3 contains 15 residues. V was clipped by 0 bases and J by 0 bases, with 10 bases between them. Based on the CDR3 plus reference TRBV5-4 and TRBJ2-7, the full variable domain is ETGVTQSPTHLIKTRGQQVTLRCSSQSGHNTVSWYQQALGQGPQFIFQYYREEENGRGNFPPRFSGLQFPNYSSELNVNALELDDSALYLCASSLAGLDSYEQYFGPGTRLTVT.

Many counts were recorded for this clonotype. The chain recombines TRBV2 with TRBJ1-6; D ambiguous. The CDR3 extends over 15 amino acids. V dropped 7 bases and J dropped 0 bases, with 10 bases sitting between them. Germline loops: CDR1 SNHLY, CDR2 FYNNEI. CDR3 amino acids: CASMLASSYNSPLHF. As DNA, the CDR3 is TGTGCCAGCATGCTAGCGAGCTCCTATAATTCACCCCTCCACTTT.

This chain joins TRBV19 and TRBJ1-1; 9 bases match TRBD1. The CDR3 contains 15 residues. Trimming cost V 4 bases and J 5 bases; bases outside gene matches: 8. The germline V gene has CDR1 LNHDA and CDR2 SQIVND (reference sequence). The CDR3 DNA reads TGTGCCAGTAGTACCGGACAGGGGAAGGTTACTGAAGCTTTCTTT. Its translation: CASSTGQGKVTEAFF. The variable domain in full, with the rest retrieved from reference TRBV19 and TRBJ1-1, is DGGITQSPKYLFRKEGQNVTLSCEQNLNHDAMYWYRQDPGQGLRLIYYSQIVNDFQKGDIAEGYSVSREKKESFPLTVTSAQKNPTAFYLCASSTGQGKVTEAFFGQGTRLTVV.

The table lists this clonotype with a few counts. It may be a read error: a sequence one base away is much more abundant. The chain joins TRBV20-1 to TRBJ2-1; 7 nucleotides align to TRBD2. CDR1 is DFQATT and CDR2 is SNEGSKA in the germline V gene (reference sequence). This CDR3 comprises 12 residues. The CDR3 DNA sequence: TGCAGTGCTACAGAAGCGGGGTATGAGCAGCTCTTC. It translates to CSATEAGYEQLF.

This clonotype was detected many times. V usage is TRBV12-3 or TRBV12-4 and J usage is TRBJ1-2; TRBD1 matches at 7 bases. The CDR3 contains 14 residues. Trimming took 6 bases from V and 3 from J; bases not matched to a gene: 7. CDR3 protein: CASSNTGEDYGYTF. CDR3 DNA sequence: TGTGCCAGCAGCAACACAGGGGAGGACTATGGCTACACCTTC.

This clonotype was recorded at least ten times. V usage is TRBV7-1 and J usage is TRBJ2-3, with D possibly called TRBD1 or TRBD2 (5 bases each). TRBV7-1 is labeled an ORF, and its function is uncertain. Between the trimmed V and J ends, which lost 3 bases and 0 bases, there was a span of 28 bases. The CDR3 covers 21 residues. This CDR3 reads CASSSYGTLYMGQLSTDTQYF. CDR3 coding DNA: TGTGCCAGCAGCTCTTACGGGACCCTCTACATGGGGCAATTGAGCACAGATACGCAGTATTTT.

This chain uses TRBV24-1 with TRBJ2-3, with D perhaps assigned TRBD1 or TRBD2 (5 bases each). Deletions cut 7 bases from V and 1 base from J, with 5 bases between. The germline V gene has CDR1 KGHDR and CDR2 SFDVKD. This CDR3 is 12 amino acids long. The CDR3 DNA follows: TGTGCCACCAGGGGGGGCACAGATACGCAGTATTTT. This codes for CATRGGTDTQYF.

The table lists this clonotype with many counts. V gene TRBV9 combines with J gene TRBJ2-5; perhaps TRBD2 as D (7 bases). Germline V gives CDR1 SGDLS, CDR2 YYNGEE. This CDR3 region has 15 residues. V was trimmed by 4 bases and J by 3 bases, leaving 16 bases between them. CDR3 nucleotides: TGTGCCAGCAGCCCTAGGGGAGGGGGTGAAGAGACCCAGTACTTC. Protein: CASSPRGGGEETQYF.

This clonotype has a count of ten or more. V usage is TRBV7-8 and J usage is TRBJ2-7, with D perhaps matching TRBD1 or TRBD2 (5 bases each). This CDR3 region has 17 residues. Looked up from germline, CDR1 is SGHVS and CDR2 is FQNEAQ. V was pared by 2 bases and J by 3 bases, with 20 bases between. The CDR3 sequence: CASSLSKGRGLGYEQYF. As DNA, the CDR3 is TGTGCCAGCAGCTTATCAAAGGGACGGGGTCTAGGCTACGAGCAGTACTTC.

The table lists this clonotype with many counts. The V gene is TRBV28, the J gene TRBJ1-6, with D perhaps TRBD1 (5 bases). Looked up from germline, CDR1 is MDHEN and CDR2 is SYDVKM. This CDR3 comprises 15 residues. Between the trimmed V and J ends, which lost 5 bases and 9 bases, there was a span of 17 bases. CDR3 sequence reads: CASSPLPGQISPLHF. In nucleotides, the CDR3 is TGTGCCAGCAGTCCCCTCCCAGGACAAATTTCACCCCTCCACTTT.

This clonotype was seen a few times. Here the CDR3 reads CASSVRGGYNEQFF. The DNA of the CDR3 is TGTGCCAGCAGCGTGCGGGGGGGGTACAATGAGCAGTTCTTC. The rearrangement uses TRBV3-1 and TRBJ2-1, with 9 bases identical to TRBD2. Germline V gives CDR1 LGHDT, CDR2 YNNKEL (reference sequence). The CDR3 has 14 residues. Unmatched junction bases numbered 3, after V lost 5 bases and J lost 4 bases.

This clonotype has a handful of counts. This sequence joins TRBV15 and TRBJ2-3; D perhaps matches TRBD2 (6 bases). Germline V gene lookup returns CDR1 LNHNV and CDR2 YYDKDF (reference sequence). The CDR3 runs to 13 residues. The V end lost 6 bases, the J end lost 7 bases, and 14 bases lay between the germline ends. Here the CDR3 reads CATRYRDSHTQYF. The DNA of the CDR3 is TGTGCCACCAGATACCGGGACTCGCATACGCAGTATTTT.